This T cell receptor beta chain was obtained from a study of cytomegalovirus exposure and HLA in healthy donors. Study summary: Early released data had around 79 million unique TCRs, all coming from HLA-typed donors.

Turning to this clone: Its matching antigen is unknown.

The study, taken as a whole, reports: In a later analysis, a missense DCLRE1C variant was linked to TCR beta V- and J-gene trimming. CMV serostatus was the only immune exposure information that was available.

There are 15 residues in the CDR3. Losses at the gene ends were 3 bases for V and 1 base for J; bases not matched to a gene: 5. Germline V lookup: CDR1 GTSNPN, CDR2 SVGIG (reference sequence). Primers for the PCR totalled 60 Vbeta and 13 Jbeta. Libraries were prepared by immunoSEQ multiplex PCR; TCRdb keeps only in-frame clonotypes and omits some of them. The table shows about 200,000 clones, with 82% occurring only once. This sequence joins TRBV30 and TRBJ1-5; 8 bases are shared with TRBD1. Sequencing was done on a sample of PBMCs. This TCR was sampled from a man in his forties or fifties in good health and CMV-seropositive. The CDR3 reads CAWRDGQGSNQPQHF. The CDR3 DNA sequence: TGTGCCTGGAGGGACGGACAGGGCAGCAATCAGCCCCAGCATTTT.